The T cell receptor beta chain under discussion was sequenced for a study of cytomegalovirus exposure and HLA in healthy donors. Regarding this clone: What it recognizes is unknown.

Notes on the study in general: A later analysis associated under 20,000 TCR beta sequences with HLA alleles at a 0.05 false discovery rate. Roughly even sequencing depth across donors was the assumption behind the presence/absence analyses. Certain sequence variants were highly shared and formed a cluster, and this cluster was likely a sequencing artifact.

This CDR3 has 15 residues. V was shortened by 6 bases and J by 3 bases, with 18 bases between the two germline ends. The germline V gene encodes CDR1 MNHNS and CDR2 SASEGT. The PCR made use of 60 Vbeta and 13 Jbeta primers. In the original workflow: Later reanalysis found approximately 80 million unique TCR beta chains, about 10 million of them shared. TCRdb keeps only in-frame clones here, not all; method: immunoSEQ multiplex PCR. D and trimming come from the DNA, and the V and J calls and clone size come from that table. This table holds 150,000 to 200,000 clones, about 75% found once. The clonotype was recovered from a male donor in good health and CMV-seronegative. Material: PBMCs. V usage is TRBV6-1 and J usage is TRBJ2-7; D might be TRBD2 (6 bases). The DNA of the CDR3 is TGTGCCAGCAGGGCAACTAGCTCACCCGTCTACGAGCAGTACTTC. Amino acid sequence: CASRATSSPVYEQYF.